The clone carrying this TCR beta chain has just a few counts. The protocol was immunoSEQ multiplex PCR, while the TCRdb copy is restricted to in-frame clones and leaves out a portion. Seen here are about 110,000 clones, approximately 94% observed once, and the top ten hold about 3%. The data were taken from a study of T cell responses to AZD1222 COVID-19 vaccine. The receptor comes from an adult who received the AZD1222 COVID-19 vaccine. The sample was peripheral blood, taken 28 days after the second AZD1222 dose.

The CDR3 nucleotides are TGTGCCAGCAGCGAAGCGGGGGCCACAGATACGCAGTATTTT. This sequence encodes CASSEAGATDTQYF. This chain links TRBV6-4 with TRBJ2-3, with 8 bases fitting TRBD2. V shed 6 bases and J 2 bases; nucleotides not matched to a gene: 4. This CDR3 region has 14 residues. The germline V gene encodes CDR1 MRHNA and CDR2 SNTAGT.